Reported below is one T cell receptor beta chain. Its antigen is undetermined. It was from alopecia areata patients that lesional scalp punch biopsies and peripheral blood were collected. The sorting of PBMCs gave CD4+ and CD8+ T cells. Germline V gene lookup returns CDR1 LNHNV and CDR2 YYDKDF (reference sequence). Trimming took off 1 base at V and 5 bases at J, with 14 bases between the two ends. The CDR3 length is 15 residues. Investigators isolated RNA and reverse transcribed it into cDNA to act as the sequencing template. The table came from immunoSEQ multiplex PCR; TCRdb's copy has only in-frame clones and leaves some out. The sample includes under 150,000 clones, around 45% of them seen just once. These data come from a study of CD8+ T cells in alopecia areata. The study, taken as a whole, reports: The study found higher clonality in lesional than normal scalp, especially in alopecia totalis/universalis.

The genes are TRBV15 and TRBJ2-5; D might be TRBD2 (7 bases). What was sequenced was NKG2D-low CD8+ T cells sorted from blood. This clonotype was sampled from a human donor with alopecia areata. CDR3 in amino acids: CATSRVRGAPETQYF. CDR3 DNA: TGTGCCACCAGCAGAGTACGGGGGGCGCCGGAGACCCAGTACTTC.